These 7 T cell receptor beta chains were sequenced from one sample in a study of cytomegalovirus exposure and HLA in healthy donors. PCR amplification relied on 60 Vbeta primers (plus 13 Jbeta primers). Generated by immunoSEQ multiplex PCR, the TCRdb table keeps only in-frame clones and is missing some. The profile shows over 150,000 clones, 70% to 80% of them singletons. The sequencing input was PBMCs. The receptors were sampled from a man over 45 in good health and CMV-seropositive.

V and J are TRBV2 and TRBJ1-2; TRBD1 is a possible D gene (6 bases). Trimming cost V 6 bases and J 2 bases, with 10 bases left between them. This CDR3 is 13 amino acids long. Germline V gene lookup returns CDR1 SNHLY and CDR2 FYNNEI. This chain's CDR3 is CASRQGRNYGYTF. CDR3 sequence (DNA): TGTGCCAGCAGACAGGGAAGGAACTATGGCTACACCTTC.

This rearrangement joins TRBV29-1 to TRBJ1-1; 7 bases map to TRBD1. The trim removed 2 bases at V and 1 base at J, leaving 1 base unmatched. The germline V gene has CDR1 SQVTM and CDR2 ANQGSEA. This CDR3 comprises 13 residues. DNA for the CDR3: TGCAGCGTTGAAAACAGGGGGAACACTGAAGCTTTCTTT. Translation gives CSVENRGNTEAFF.

The chain recombines TRBV6-6 with TRBJ1-5; 7 nucleotides align to TRBD1. This CDR3 contains 16 residues. Germline V gene sequence: CDR1 MNHNY, CDR2 SVGAGI (reference sequence). The V and J ends lost 2 bases and 7 bases, in that order; junction bases with no gene match: 11. Here the CDR3 reads CASSYAWKGAGQPQHF. In DNA, the CDR3 is TGTGCCAGCAGTTACGCCTGGAAGGGGGCCGGGCAGCCCCAGCATTTT.

As for this clone: One junction end does not reproduce the germline sequence, and a read error may be involved. The V and J genes are TRBV7-7 and TRBJ2-2; no clear D. CDR1 SSHAT and CDR2 FNYEAQ come from the germline V gene (reference sequence). The length of the CDR3 is 16 residues. The CDR3 DNA reads TGTGCTAGCAGCTTATTATTCCGTGGGCGCGACGGGGAGCTGTTTTTT. Amino acids: CASSLLFRGRDGELFF.

V and J are TRBV4-3 and TRBJ2-1, with D unresolved. Germline V CDR1 and CDR2: LGHNA, YSLEER. The CDR3 totals 13 residues. V lost 4 bases and J lost 4, with 8 bases in between. CDR3 bases: TGCGCCAGCAGCCGAGGATATTACAATGAGCAGTTCTTC. It codes for CASSRGYYNEQFF.

This sequence joins TRBV28 and TRBJ1-3; 7 nucleotides agree with TRBD1. CDR1 is MDHEN, CDR2 SYDVKM, per germline. J gave up 0 bases and V 4 bases, and 3 bases lay outside the gene matches. The CDR3 spans 15 residues. The CDR3 DNA reads as TGTGCCAGCAGTTACAGGGGAAGCTCTGGAAACACCATATATTTT. Amino acids: CASSYRGSSGNTIYF.

The chain has TRBV6-1 and TRBJ1-3; no clear D gene. The length of the CDR3 is 13 residues. Germline assignment: CDR1 MNHNS and CDR2 SASEGT. V was pared by 2 bases and J by 4 bases, with 6 bases between. CDR3 amino acids: CASSELRGNTIYF. The CDR3 DNA follows: TGTGCCAGCAGTGAATTGAGGGGAAACACCATATATTTT.